The clone carrying this T cell receptor (beta chain) was counted only a few times. The antigen is unknown. This specimen belongs to a study of T cell repertoires in cytomegalovirus infection. Study outcomes and limitations: Based on cumulative public TCR beta family frequency, carriers of CMV plus the relevant HLA were identified.

TCRdb independently ran MiXCR on the reads; one entry per CDR3 protein. This sample has approximately 340,000 distinct CDR3 sequences, with 25% to 30% found just once. Germline V gives CDR1 SEHNR, CDR2 FQNEAQ (reference sequence). V gave up 6 bases and J gave up 7 bases; unmatched junction bases: 8. This CDR3 has 14 amino acids. This sample comprised cultured PBMCs, obtained from culture after CMV antigen stimulation. This sequence joins TRBV7-9 and TRBJ1-5, with 8 bases fitting TRBD1. The receptor was derived from a human donor in good health (CMV status not recorded). Some clones in this sample may be carry-over from other donors' samples. CDR3 in amino acids: CASSSTGGQQPQHF. The CDR3 coding sequence is TGTGCCAGCAGTTCTACAGGGGGACAACAGCCCCAGCATTTT.